These 14 T cell receptor beta chains originate from one sample sequenced in a study of blood T cell repertoires in COVID-19. Measured with immunoSEQ multiplex PCR; TCRdb has only the in-frame clones, and not every one. The repertoire holds some 200,000 clones, with about nine tenths as singletons. Sequences were obtained from peripheral blood. The receptors derive from a man in his 70s with acute or convalescent COVID-19.

This clone was seen only once. The chain carries TRBV5-4 and TRBJ1-4; D may be TRBD1 (6 bases). CDR1 is SGHNT, CDR2 YYREEE, per germline (reference sequence). The V and J ends lost 4 bases and 7 bases respectively, with 11 bases between them. The CDR3 consists of 13 residues. CDR3 coding DNA: TGTGCCAGCAGCGGGGGACAAGGTGAAAAACTGTTTTTT. It is translated as CASSGGQGEKLFF.

The genes are TRBV19 and TRBJ1-2; 7 nucleotides line up with TRBD1. J was trimmed by 8 bases and V by 4 bases; bases with no gene match: 10. This CDR3 is built from 14 residues. Germline V lookup: CDR1 LNHDA, CDR2 SQIVND (reference sequence). The CDR3 spells CASSTTGVLDGYTF. CDR3 nucleotides: TGTGCCAGTAGTACTACAGGGGTTTTGGACGGCTACACCTTC.

The chain employs TRBV4-3 and TRBJ2-2; 8 nucleotides agree with TRBD2. Per the germline V gene, CDR1 is LGHNA and CDR2 is YSLEER. The CDR3 is 17 residues long. Trimming removed 4 bases from V and 4 bases from J; junction bases left unmatched: 11. The CDR3 loop is CASSPQSSGSGTGELFF. The CDR3 DNA reads as TGCGCCAGCAGCCCCCAATCCAGCGGGAGTGGCACCGGGGAGCTGTTTTTT.

The J gene is TRBJ1-6, the V gene TRBV27; 9 positions match TRBD1. V was clipped by 3 bases and J by 7 bases; unmatched bases: 4. Germline values: CDR1 MNHEY, CDR2 SMNVEV (reference sequence). This CDR3 contains 15 residues. The CDR3 DNA sequence: TGTGCCAGCAGTTTCGGGACAGGGCTAAATTCACCCCTCCACTTT. Translation: CASSFGTGLNSPLHF.

The chain joins TRBV4-2 to TRBJ1-1; D gene ambiguous. The V gene's germline CDR1 is LGHNA and CDR2 YNFKEQ. V lost 2 bases, J lost 3 bases, and 10 bases lay in between. This CDR3 comprises 14 residues. The CDR3 protein is CASSQSFFDTEAFF. The DNA of the CDR3 is TGTGCCAGCAGCCAAAGCTTCTTTGACACTGAAGCTTTCTTT.

This clone is a singleton in its sample. The V and J genes are TRBV3-1 (or the pseudogene TRBV3-2) and TRBJ1-3, with no clear D. Per germline, CDR1 LGHDT and CDR2 YNNKEL (reference sequence). The CDR3 is made up of 14 amino acids. V lost 4 bases to trimming and J lost 0 bases, with 7 bases between them. CDR3 DNA sequence: TGTGCCAGCAGCCTACAGTCCTCTGGAAACACCATATATTTT. Its protein product is CASSLQSSGNTIYF.

This chain connects TRBV11-3 to TRBJ2-2, with 7 positions matching TRBD1. Germline CDR1 and CDR2: SGHNT and YENEEA. The CDR3 is 15 residues long. V lost 6 bases to trimming and J lost 3 bases; unmatched junction nucleotides: 7. The CDR3 region is CASSKGQADTGELFF. The DNA for the CDR3 is TGTGCCAGCAGTAAAGGACAGGCGGACACCGGGGAGCTGTTTTTT.

The chain combines TRBV5-6 with TRBJ2-5; 14 nucleotides match TRBD2. The CDR3 runs 17 residues. The germline V gene encodes CDR1 SGHDT and CDR2 YYEEEE. Germline trimming cut 4 bases from V and 7 bases from J; bases unmatched to any gene: 12. DNA of the CDR3: TGTGCCAGCAGCCTGGGACTAGCGGGAGCTGGGTTGGGGACCCAGTACTTC. It is translated as CASSLGLAGAGLGTQYF. The variable domain in full, completed from reference TRBV5-6 and TRBJ2-5, reads DAGVTQSPTHLIKTRGQQVTLRCSPKSGHDTVSWYQQALGQGPQFIFQYYEEEERQRGNFPDRFSGHQFPNYSSELNVNALLLGDSALYLCASSLGLAGAGLGTQYFGPGTRLLVL.

The chain has TRBV27 and TRBJ1-6, with 9 bases aligning to TRBD1. CDR3 length: 16 amino acids. CDR1 MNHEY and CDR2 SMNVEV come from the germline V gene (reference sequence). V trimming: 5 bases; J trimming: 10 bases; junction bases outside the gene matches: 12. CDR3 residues: CASSLSGQGSRSPLHF. The CDR3 nucleotides are TGTGCCAGCAGTCTCTCGGGACAGGGAAGTCGATCACCCCTCCACTTT.

This rearrangement joins TRBV3-1 (or the pseudogene TRBV3-2) to TRBJ2-5; TRBD1 agrees at 7 bases. V lost 1 base and J lost 0; bases outside the gene matches: 5. This CDR3 region has 16 residues. Germline lookup yields CDR1 LGHDT and CDR2 YNNKEL (reference sequence). The CDR3 protein is CASSQGAGGYQETQYF. The CDR3 nucleotides are TGTGCCAGCAGCCAAGGGGCAGGGGGTTACCAAGAGACCCAGTACTTC.

The chain has TRBV6-5 and TRBJ2-1, with TRBD2 matching 14 bases. This CDR3 region has 15 residues. The J segment lost 8 bases and the V segment lost 7 bases, leaving 7 bases of the junction unmatched. In germline, CDR1 is MNHEY, CDR2 SVGAGI. The CDR3 nucleotides read TGTGCCAGCACTCCAGGGACTAGCGGGAGCTATGAGCAGTTCTTC. Amino acids: CASTPGTSGSYEQFF.

This clone was observed once. This sample includes further DNA sequences coding for the same CDR3. The V gene is TRBV6-5, the J gene TRBJ2-7; D is possibly TRBD1 (6 bases). The V gene lost 0 bases and the J gene lost 2 bases, with 11 bases spanning the gap. The germline V gene encodes CDR1 MNHEY and CDR2 SVGAGI. This CDR3 has 15 amino acids. The CDR3 loop is CASSYSSRGPYEQYF. Here the CDR3 DNA reads TGTGCCAGCAGTTACTCGAGCAGGGGCCCCTACGAGCAGTACTTC.

This clone was observed a single time. V usage is TRBV5-1 and J usage is TRBJ2-7, with D maybe TRBD1 (5 bases). This CDR3 contains 16 residues. Germline values: CDR1 SGHRS, CDR2 YFSETQ. V was trimmed by 2 bases and J by 4 bases, leaving 19 bases between them. In nucleotides, the CDR3 is TGCGCCAGCAGCTTTAGCCAGGACACGAACCCTTACGAGCAGTACTTC. Translated: CASSFSQDTNPYEQYF.

This chain connects TRBV30 to TRBJ2-7; perhaps TRBD2 as D (6 bases). Germline V CDR1 and CDR2: GTSNPN, SVGIG (reference sequence). Trimming took 0 bases from V and 9 from J, leaving 18 bases between them. The CDR3 is 14 residues long. The CDR3: CAWSVPGGSLAQYF. In DNA form, the CDR3 reads TGTGCCTGGAGTGTCCCCGGGGGAAGCTTAGCGCAGTACTTC.